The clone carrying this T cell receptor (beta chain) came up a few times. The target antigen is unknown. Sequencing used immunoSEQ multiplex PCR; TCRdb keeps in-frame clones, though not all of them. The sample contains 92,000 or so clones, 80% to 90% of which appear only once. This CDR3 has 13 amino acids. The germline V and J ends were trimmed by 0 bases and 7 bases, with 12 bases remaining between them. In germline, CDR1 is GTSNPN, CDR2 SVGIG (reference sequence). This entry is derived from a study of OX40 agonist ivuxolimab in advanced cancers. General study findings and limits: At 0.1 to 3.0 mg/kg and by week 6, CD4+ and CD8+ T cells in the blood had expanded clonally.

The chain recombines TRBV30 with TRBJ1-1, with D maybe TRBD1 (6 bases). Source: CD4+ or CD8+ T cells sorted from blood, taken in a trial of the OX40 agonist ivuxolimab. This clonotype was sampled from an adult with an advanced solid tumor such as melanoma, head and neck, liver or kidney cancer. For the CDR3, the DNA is TGTGCCTGGAGTGTATTGGACAGCGATGAAGCTTTCTTT. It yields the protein CAWSVLDSDEAFF.